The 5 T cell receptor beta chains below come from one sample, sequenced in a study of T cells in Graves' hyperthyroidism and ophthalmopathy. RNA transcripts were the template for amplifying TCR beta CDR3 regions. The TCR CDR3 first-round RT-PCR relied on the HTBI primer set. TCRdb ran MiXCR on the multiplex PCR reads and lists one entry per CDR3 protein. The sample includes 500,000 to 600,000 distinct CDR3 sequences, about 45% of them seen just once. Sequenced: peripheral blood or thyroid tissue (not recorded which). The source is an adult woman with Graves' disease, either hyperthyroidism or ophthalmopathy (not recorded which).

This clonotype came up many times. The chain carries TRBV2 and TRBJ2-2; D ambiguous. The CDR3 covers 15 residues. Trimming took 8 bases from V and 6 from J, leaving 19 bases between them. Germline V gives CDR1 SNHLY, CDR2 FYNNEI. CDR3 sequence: CASGNTELIAGELFF. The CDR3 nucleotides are TGTGCCAGCGGAAACACGGAGTTGATTGCCGGGGAGCTGTTTTTT.

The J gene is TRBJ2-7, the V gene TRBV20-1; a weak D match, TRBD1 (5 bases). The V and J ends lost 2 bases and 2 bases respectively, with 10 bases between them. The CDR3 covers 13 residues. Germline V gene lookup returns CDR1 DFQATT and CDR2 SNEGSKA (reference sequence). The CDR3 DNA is TGCAGTGCTAGACGACAGCTCACCTACGAGCAGTACTTC. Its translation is CSARRQLTYEQYF.

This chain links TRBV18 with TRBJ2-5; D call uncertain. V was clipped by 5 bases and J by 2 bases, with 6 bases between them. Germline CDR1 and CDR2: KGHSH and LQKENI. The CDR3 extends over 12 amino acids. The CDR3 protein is CASSTAQETQYF. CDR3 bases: TGTGCCAGCTCAACAGCACAAGAGACCCAGTACTTC.

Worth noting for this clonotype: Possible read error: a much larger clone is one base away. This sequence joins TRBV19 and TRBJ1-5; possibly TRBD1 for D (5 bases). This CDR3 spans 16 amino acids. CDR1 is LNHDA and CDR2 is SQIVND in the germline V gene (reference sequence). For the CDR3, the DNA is TGTGCCAGTAGTCTAAGGGGTGACAGTCTCAATCGGCCCCAGCATTTT. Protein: CASSLRGDSLNRPQHF.

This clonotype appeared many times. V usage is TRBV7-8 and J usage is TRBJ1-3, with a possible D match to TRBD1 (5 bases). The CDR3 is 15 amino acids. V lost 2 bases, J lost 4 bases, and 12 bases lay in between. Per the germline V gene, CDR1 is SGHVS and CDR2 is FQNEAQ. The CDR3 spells CASSLYGAGGNTIYF. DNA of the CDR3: TGTGCCAGCAGCTTATATGGGGCTGGAGGAAACACCATATATTTT.